The 21 T cell receptor beta chains below were found in one sample sequenced in a study of blood T cell repertoires in COVID-19. Sequenced by immunoSEQ multiplex PCR; TCRdb stores in-frame clones only, minus some. The table has 200,000 or so clones, around 85% seen once; the top ten hold approximately 5%. Sequenced: peripheral blood. The receptors derive from a human donor in a cohort sampled during active COVID-19.

The chain couples TRBV7-8 to TRBJ2-7; 11 bases map to TRBD1. The germline gives CDR1 SGHVS, CDR2 FQNEAQ. The CDR3 loop spans 16 amino acids. J lost 6 bases, V lost 4 bases, and 11 bases had no gene match. The CDR3 region is CASSSLTGQGVLEQYF. The CDR3 nucleotides are TGTGCCAGCAGCTCCCTAACGGGACAGGGGGTACTCGAGCAGTACTTC.

This clone was counted at least ten times. The sample carries other DNA sequences with the same CDR3. This chain uses TRBV4-3 with TRBJ2-7, with 7 bases aligning to TRBD1. The V segment lost 4 bases and the J segment 2 bases; nucleotides outside the gene matches: 5. The CDR3 has 14 amino acids. The germline V gene encodes CDR1 LGHNA and CDR2 YSLEER. The CDR3 protein is CASSPRQGAYEQYF. The CDR3 DNA reads as TGCGCCAGCAGCCCCCGACAGGGAGCCTACGAGCAGTACTTC.

The chain employs TRBV30 and TRBJ2-7; 9 nucleotides agree with TRBD1. V shed 2 bases, J shed 1 base, and the junction held 9 bases outside the gene matches. The CDR3 runs to 16 residues. Germline values: CDR1 GTSNPN, CDR2 SVGIG (reference sequence). Written as DNA, the CDR3 is TGTGCCTGGAGTACCCAGGACAGGGGTATTTCCTACGAGCAGTACTTC. Amino acids: CAWSTQDRGISYEQYF.

The chain is built from TRBV5-4 and TRBJ1-2; D not resolved. Trimming removed 0 bases from V and 4 bases from J, with 10 bases in between. The CDR3 totals 14 residues. Germline CDR1 reads SGHNT; CDR2 reads YYREEE (reference sequence). The CDR3 nucleotides are TGTGCCAGCAGCTTGGACAGAGCGGCCTATGGCTACACCTTC. This gives the protein CASSLDRAAYGYTF.

The chain employs TRBV4-1 and TRBJ2-5; the D gene is possibly TRBD2 (5 bases). The CDR3 spans 15 residues. Germline CDR1 is MGHRA and CDR2 is YSYEKL. V was trimmed by 1 base and J by 6 bases, leaving 15 bases between them. CDR3 in amino acids: CASSQAPGREKTQYF. CDR3 DNA sequence: TGCGCCAGCAGCCAAGCCCCGGGAAGGGAAAAGACCCAGTACTTC.

The rearrangement uses TRBV6-5 and TRBJ1-5; D may be TRBD1 (6 bases). The CDR3 extends over 14 amino acids. With 7 bases removed from V and 7 bases from J, the gap between germline ends came to 17 bases. Per the germline V gene, CDR1 is MNHEY and CDR2 is SVGAGI. DNA for the CDR3: TGTGCCAGCACCACCACAGGGAACCACCAGCCCCAGCATTTT. Translation: CASTTTGNHQPQHF.

This clone appeared once. The chain carries TRBV6-5 and TRBJ2-7; maybe TRBD1 (6 bases). Per the germline V gene, CDR1 is MNHEY and CDR2 is SVGAGI. The CDR3 sequence is 15 residues long. The germline V and J ends were trimmed by 6 bases and 1 base, with 16 bases remaining between them. The CDR3, as DNA: TGTGCCAGCAGCGACGGACAGCTCTCTTCCTACGAGCAGTACTTC. Encoded protein: CASSDGQLSSYEQYF.

The V gene is TRBV30, the J gene TRBJ1-4, with 9 bases matching TRBD1. In germline, CDR1 is GTSNPN, CDR2 SVGIG (reference sequence). The CDR3 is 14 residues long. Trimming took 1 base from V and 8 from J; bases not matched to a gene: 5. CDR3 amino acids: CAWSGTGVREKLFF. The CDR3 nucleotides read TGTGCCTGGAGTGGGACAGGGGTACGAGAAAAACTGTTTTTT.

This clone was observed a single time. V and J are TRBV29-1 and TRBJ2-7; TRBD2 aligns across 10 bases. Germline CDR1 SQVTM, CDR2 ANQGSEA. CDR3 length: 15 residues. J gave up 0 bases and V 6 bases, and 8 bases lay outside the gene matches. CDR3 sequence: CSVGRLAGSSYEQYF. In nucleotides, the CDR3 is TGCAGCGTAGGCCGACTAGCGGGCAGCTCCTACGAGCAGTACTTC.

This clone showed up just once. The rearrangement uses TRBV7-9 and TRBJ1-5, with 8 bases that match TRBD1. CDR1 and CDR2 (germline): SEHNR, FQNEAQ (reference sequence). The CDR3 spans 16 residues. After removal of 0 bases from V and 3 bases from J, the junction contained 4 bases not matched to a gene. The CDR3 loop reads CASSLATGGPNQPQHF. DNA for the CDR3: TGTGCCAGCAGCTTAGCTACAGGGGGACCCAATCAGCCCCAGCATTTT.

This clone occurred once. The chain links TRBV30 to TRBJ2-3, with D possibly matching TRBD1 (5 bases). The CDR3 has 11 residues. Germline values: CDR1 GTSNPN, CDR2 SVGIG (reference sequence). Trimming cost V 4 bases and J 5 bases, with 7 bases left between them. CDR3: CAWTQGDTQYF. DNA of the CDR3: TGTGCCTGGACTCAGGGAGATACGCAGTATTTT.

The chain combines TRBV27 with TRBJ2-7; 10 bases map to TRBD1. The V gene end was trimmed by 2 bases and the J gene end by 3 bases; junction bases not matched to a gene: 4. Looked up from germline, CDR1 is MNHEY and CDR2 is SMNVEV (reference sequence). The CDR3 consists of 15 residues. Here the CDR3 DNA reads TGTGCCAGCAGTTTAGGGACAGGGGACCTCTACGAGCAGTACTTC. Residues: CASSLGTGDLYEQYF.

There are a few counts of this clone. The CDR3 loop reads CASSPQGAPGNTIYF. The CDR3 nucleotides read TGCGCCAGCAGCCCACAGGGGGCGCCCGGAAACACCATATATTTT. The chain is built from TRBV4-3 and TRBJ1-3, with 9 bases identical to TRBD1. Trimming at V came to 4 bases and at J to 4 bases, leaving 5 bases not matched to a gene. Germline V CDR1 and CDR2: LGHNA, YSLEER. The CDR3 runs to 15 residues.

Here the CDR3 DNA reads TGTGCCAGCAGCAAACAGGACAAGTACGAGCAGTACTTC. Translated, it gives CASSKQDKYEQYF. The chain uses TRBV12-3 or TRBV12-4 and TRBJ2-7, with D perhaps matching TRBD1 (5 bases). The CDR3 consists of 13 residues. V was pared by 6 bases and J by 4 bases, with 13 bases between.

This chain's CDR3 is CASRDRGGYGYTF. DNA of the CDR3: TGTGCCAGCAGGGACAGGGGAGGTTATGGCTACACCTTC. V is TRBV9 and J is TRBJ1-2, with 9 bases aligning to TRBD1. J was trimmed by 5 bases and V by 5 bases; bases with no gene match: 4. The germline gives CDR1 SGDLS, CDR2 YYNGEE. This CDR3 comprises 13 residues. Using reference TRBV9 and TRBJ1-2 for the parts outside the CDR3, the full variable domain is DSGVTQTPKHLITATGQRVTLRCSPRSGDLSVYWYQQSLDQGLQFLIQYYNGEERAKGNILERFSAQQFPDLHSELNLSSLELGDSALYFCASRDRGGYGYTFGSGTRLTVV.

The rearrangement joins TRBV3-1 (or the pseudogene TRBV3-2) to TRBJ2-2; no reliable D call. Per the germline V gene, CDR1 is LGHDT and CDR2 is YNNKEL (reference sequence). This CDR3 region has 14 residues. The V end lost 0 bases, the J end lost 6 bases, and 8 bases lay between the germline ends. CDR3 nucleotide sequence: TGTGCCAGCAGCCAAGATCCCCATCCCGGGGAGCTGTTTTTT. Protein sequence: CASSQDPHPGELFF.

This rearrangement joins TRBV30 to TRBJ2-4, with D perhaps TRBD1 (6 bases). The CDR3 sequence is 16 residues long. The V and J ends lost 2 bases and 2 bases respectively, with 16 bases between them. Germline V lookup: CDR1 GTSNPN, CDR2 SVGIG (reference sequence). The CDR3 DNA reads as TGTGCCTGGAGTACCTTTACACAGGGTTCCAAAAACATTCAGTACTTC. This encodes CAWSTFTQGSKNIQYF.

This sequence joins TRBV10-2 and TRBJ1-6; D is perhaps TRBD1 (6 bases). Trimming left V 6 bases short and J 7 bases short, with 13 bases between. The CDR3 runs 14 residues. CDR1 WSHSY and CDR2 SAAADI come from the germline V gene. Here the CDR3 reads CASRTGVGNSPLHF. The CDR3 bases are TGCGCCAGCAGGACAGGCGTGGGGAATTCACCCCTCCACTTT.

This rearrangement joins TRBV24-1 to TRBJ2-1; TRBD2 aligns across 7 bases. CDR1 KGHDR and CDR2 SFDVKD come from the germline V gene. The J segment lost 8 bases and the V segment lost 10 bases, leaving 7 bases of the junction unmatched. The CDR3 is 12 amino acids. This CDR3 reads CATAGLLHEQFF. The CDR3 nucleotides are TGTGCCACAGCGGGACTCCTTCATGAGCAGTTCTTC.

The chain uses TRBV6-6 and TRBJ2-1; D not resolved. This CDR3 is built from 11 residues. Germline lookup yields CDR1 MNHNY and CDR2 SVGAGI (reference sequence). V lost 9 bases, J lost 7 bases, and 10 bases lay in between. The CDR3 sequence: CASSPRNEQFF. DNA for the CDR3: TGTGCCAGTTCCCCCAGGAATGAGCAGTTCTTC.

The V call is TRBV19, the J call TRBJ2-4; possible D gene TRBD1, 5 bases. Trimming stripped 4 bases from V and 0 bases from J, with 10 bases between. Germline CDR1 and CDR2: LNHDA and SQIVND (reference sequence). This CDR3 has 15 residues. CDR3 DNA: TGTGCCAGTAGTACGACAGCGCTAGCCAAAAACATTCAGTACTTC. This sequence encodes CASSTTALAKNIQYF. Based on the CDR3 plus reference TRBV19 and TRBJ2-4, the full variable domain is DGGITQSPKYLFRKEGQNVTLSCEQNLNHDAMYWYRQDPGQGLRLIYYSQIVNDFQKGDIAEGYSVSREKKESFPLTVTSAQKNPTAFYLCASSTTALAKNIQYFGAGTRLSVL.